The clone carrying this T cell receptor (beta chain) has only one observation. Original data processing: Estimated nucleated cell counts came from reference gene primer amplification. Sequencing used immunoSEQ multiplex PCR; TCRdb keeps in-frame clones, though not all of them. That table gives V, J and clone size, and the DNA gave D and trimming. The table lists some 260,000 clones, approximately 88% of them singletons. During active infection, Seattle patients enrolled and were then monitored through disease. This sample stems from a study of blood T cell repertoires in COVID-19. Study background: Samples representing acute and convalescent COVID-19 were sourced from the United States, Italy and Spain. The analysed material was cDNA or gDNA that came from T cells, B-cell-depleted T cells, or PBMCs.

The sequence was collected from a woman between 25 and 40 years old with COVID-19, enrolled during active disease. Sample: peripheral blood.

The CDR3, as DNA: TGTGCCAGCAGCCCGGGACAGGGAGTCTCCTACGAGCAGTACTTC. Residues: CASSPGQGVSYEQYF. The chain is built from TRBV28 and TRBJ2-7; 9 bases align to TRBD1. Germline trimming cut 6 bases from V and 0 bases from J; bases unmatched to any gene: 6. Germline CDR1 MDHEN, CDR2 SYDVKM. This CDR3 contains 15 residues.